A selection of T cell receptor beta chains follows, all from one sample in a study of radiation and T cells in renal cell carcinoma. Profiled with immunoSEQ multiplex PCR; TCRdb holds only in-frame clones, not every one. Among 120,000 or so clones listed, roughly four fifths were seen once. The sequences come from blood, collected from a patient whose treatment included radiotherapy and nephrectomy. These receptors originate from a woman aged 55-70 years with renal cell carcinoma. Both conserved end residues are part of each CDR3. The D gene is left open where the match is weak. Only part of the rows carry a size: once, few, many, or a class if the clone is expanded.

V gene: TRBV7-2
D gene: TRBD2
J gene: TRBJ2-5
clone size: once
CDR3 protein: CASSPRLALETQYF
CDR3 DNA: TGTGCCAGCAGCCCCAGACTAGCACTGGAGACCCAGTACTTC

V gene: TRBV27
D gene: -
J gene: TRBJ1-1
clone size: -
CDR3 protein: CASSTRWLENTEAFF
CDR3 DNA: TGTGCCAGCAGCACAAGATGGTTAGAGAACACTGAAGCTTTCTTT

V gene: TRBV18
D gene: -
J gene: TRBJ2-7
clone size: -
CDR3 protein: CASSPSPGYEQYF
CDR3 DNA: TGTGCCAGCTCACCCAGCCCCGGCTACGAGCAGTACTTC

V gene: TRBV28
D gene: -
J gene: TRBJ2-1
clone size: once
CDR3 protein: CASSLFAGTTGFHNEQFF
CDR3 DNA: TGTGCCAGCAGTTTATTTGCGGGGACCACGGGGTTCCACAATGAGCAGTTCTTC

V gene: TRBV2
D gene: -
J gene: TRBJ1-2
clone size: -
CDR3 protein: CASSLNRDWGYTF
CDR3 DNA: TGTGCCAGCAGCCTTAACAGGGACTGGGGCTACACCTTC

V gene: TRBV7-8
D gene: TRBD1
J gene: TRBJ2-3
clone size: -
CDR3 protein: CASSFDRATDTQYF
CDR3 DNA: TGTGCCAGCAGCTTTGACAGGGCTACAGATACGCAGTATTTT

V gene: TRBV19
D gene: -
J gene: TRBJ1-3
clone size: few
CDR3 protein: CASSPGHSGNTIYF
CDR3 DNA: TGTGCCAGTAGTCCGGGACATTCTGGAAACACCATATATTTT

V gene: TRBV6-1
D gene: TRBD1
J gene: TRBJ1-2
clone size: -
CDR3 protein: CASSERDRDGGYTF
CDR3 DNA: TGTGCCAGCAGTGAACGGGACAGGGATGGTGGCTACACCTTC

V gene: TRBV15
D gene: -
J gene: TRBJ2-1
clone size: -
CDR3 protein: CATSRDATIQGGAYNEQFF
CDR3 DNA: TGTGCCACCAGCAGAGACGCCACCATACAGGGCGGGGCCTACAATGAGCAGTTCTTC

V gene: TRBV29-1
D gene: -
J gene: TRBJ2-7
clone size: -
CDR3 protein: CSVREAAYEQYF
CDR3 DNA: TGCAGCGTTCGAGAGGCAGCCTACGAGCAGTACTTC

V gene: TRBV19
D gene: -
J gene: TRBJ2-1
clone size: -
CDR3 protein: CASRSTLGSSYNEQFF
CDR3 DNA: TGTGCCAGTAGGTCTACTTTAGGAAGCTCCTACAATGAGCAGTTCTTC

V gene: TRBV7-3
D gene: -
J gene: TRBJ1-1
clone size: -
CDR3 protein: CASSLMGVNTEAFF
CDR3 DNA: TGTGCCAGCAGCTTAATGGGGGTGAACACTGAAGCTTTCTTT

V gene: TRBV5-6
D gene: -
J gene: TRBJ1-1
clone size: -
CDR3 protein: CASSLWRDEAFF
CDR3 DNA: TGTGCCAGCAGCTTGTGGCGGGATGAAGCTTTCTTT

V gene: TRBV4-1
D gene: -
J gene: TRBJ1-1
clone size: -
CDR3 protein: CASSQAGLRSTEAFF
CDR3 DNA: TGCGCCAGCAGCCAGGCCGGGCTGCGGTCCACTGAAGCTTTCTTT

V gene: TRBV11-2
D gene: TRBD2
J gene: TRBJ2-3
clone size: once
CDR3 protein: CASSLDLAGGTDTQYF
CDR3 DNA: TGTGCCAGCAGCTTAGACCTAGCGGGAGGGACAGATACGCAGTATTTT

V gene: TRBV15
D gene: -
J gene: TRBJ2-3
clone size: -
CDR3 protein: CATSRDRQGGQYF
CDR3 DNA: TGTGCCACCAGCAGAGATCGGCAGGGTGGGCAGTATTTT

V gene: TRBV18
D gene: -
J gene: TRBJ2-4
clone size: -
CDR3 protein: CASSPSLGGNIQYF
CDR3 DNA: TGTGCCAGCTCTCCCTCCCTTGGGGGGAACATTCAGTACTTC

V gene: TRBV6-5
D gene: -
J gene: TRBJ1-2
clone size: -
CDR3 protein: CASSYHQELYGYTF
CDR3 DNA: TGTGCCAGCAGTTACCACCAGGAGCTCTATGGCTACACCTTC

V gene: TRBV7-2
D gene: TRBD2
J gene: TRBJ2-3
clone size: -
CDR3 protein: CASSPKLAGVTDTQYF
CDR3 DNA: TGTGCCAGCAGCCCGAAACTAGCGGGAGTCACAGATACGCAGTATTTT

V gene: TRBV5-8
D gene: TRBD1
J gene: TRBJ1-2
clone size: -
CDR3 protein: CASSLSWTGLYGYTF
CDR3 DNA: TGTGCCAGCAGCTTGTCGTGGACAGGACTCTATGGCTACACCTTC

V gene: TRBV5-1
D gene: -
J gene: TRBJ2-3
clone size: -
CDR3 protein: CASSLGGQVTDTQYF
CDR3 DNA: TGCGCCAGCAGCTTGGGAGGGCAGGTCACAGATACGCAGTATTTT

V gene: TRBV25-1
D gene: TRBD1
J gene: TRBJ1-6
clone size: -
CDR3 protein: CASGGQGFWSPLHF
CDR3 DNA: TGTGCCAGCGGAGGACAGGGGTTCTGGTCACCCCTCCACTTT

V gene: TRBV28
D gene: TRBD1
J gene: TRBJ2-7
clone size: -
CDR3 protein: CASSGQVTQYF
CDR3 DNA: TGTGCCAGCAGTGGACAGGTAACACAGTACTTC

V gene: TRBV20-1
D gene: -
J gene: TRBJ1-2
clone size: -
CDR3 protein: CSARYGVGYTF
CDR3 DNA: TGCAGTGCTAGATACGGGGTTGGCTACACCTTC